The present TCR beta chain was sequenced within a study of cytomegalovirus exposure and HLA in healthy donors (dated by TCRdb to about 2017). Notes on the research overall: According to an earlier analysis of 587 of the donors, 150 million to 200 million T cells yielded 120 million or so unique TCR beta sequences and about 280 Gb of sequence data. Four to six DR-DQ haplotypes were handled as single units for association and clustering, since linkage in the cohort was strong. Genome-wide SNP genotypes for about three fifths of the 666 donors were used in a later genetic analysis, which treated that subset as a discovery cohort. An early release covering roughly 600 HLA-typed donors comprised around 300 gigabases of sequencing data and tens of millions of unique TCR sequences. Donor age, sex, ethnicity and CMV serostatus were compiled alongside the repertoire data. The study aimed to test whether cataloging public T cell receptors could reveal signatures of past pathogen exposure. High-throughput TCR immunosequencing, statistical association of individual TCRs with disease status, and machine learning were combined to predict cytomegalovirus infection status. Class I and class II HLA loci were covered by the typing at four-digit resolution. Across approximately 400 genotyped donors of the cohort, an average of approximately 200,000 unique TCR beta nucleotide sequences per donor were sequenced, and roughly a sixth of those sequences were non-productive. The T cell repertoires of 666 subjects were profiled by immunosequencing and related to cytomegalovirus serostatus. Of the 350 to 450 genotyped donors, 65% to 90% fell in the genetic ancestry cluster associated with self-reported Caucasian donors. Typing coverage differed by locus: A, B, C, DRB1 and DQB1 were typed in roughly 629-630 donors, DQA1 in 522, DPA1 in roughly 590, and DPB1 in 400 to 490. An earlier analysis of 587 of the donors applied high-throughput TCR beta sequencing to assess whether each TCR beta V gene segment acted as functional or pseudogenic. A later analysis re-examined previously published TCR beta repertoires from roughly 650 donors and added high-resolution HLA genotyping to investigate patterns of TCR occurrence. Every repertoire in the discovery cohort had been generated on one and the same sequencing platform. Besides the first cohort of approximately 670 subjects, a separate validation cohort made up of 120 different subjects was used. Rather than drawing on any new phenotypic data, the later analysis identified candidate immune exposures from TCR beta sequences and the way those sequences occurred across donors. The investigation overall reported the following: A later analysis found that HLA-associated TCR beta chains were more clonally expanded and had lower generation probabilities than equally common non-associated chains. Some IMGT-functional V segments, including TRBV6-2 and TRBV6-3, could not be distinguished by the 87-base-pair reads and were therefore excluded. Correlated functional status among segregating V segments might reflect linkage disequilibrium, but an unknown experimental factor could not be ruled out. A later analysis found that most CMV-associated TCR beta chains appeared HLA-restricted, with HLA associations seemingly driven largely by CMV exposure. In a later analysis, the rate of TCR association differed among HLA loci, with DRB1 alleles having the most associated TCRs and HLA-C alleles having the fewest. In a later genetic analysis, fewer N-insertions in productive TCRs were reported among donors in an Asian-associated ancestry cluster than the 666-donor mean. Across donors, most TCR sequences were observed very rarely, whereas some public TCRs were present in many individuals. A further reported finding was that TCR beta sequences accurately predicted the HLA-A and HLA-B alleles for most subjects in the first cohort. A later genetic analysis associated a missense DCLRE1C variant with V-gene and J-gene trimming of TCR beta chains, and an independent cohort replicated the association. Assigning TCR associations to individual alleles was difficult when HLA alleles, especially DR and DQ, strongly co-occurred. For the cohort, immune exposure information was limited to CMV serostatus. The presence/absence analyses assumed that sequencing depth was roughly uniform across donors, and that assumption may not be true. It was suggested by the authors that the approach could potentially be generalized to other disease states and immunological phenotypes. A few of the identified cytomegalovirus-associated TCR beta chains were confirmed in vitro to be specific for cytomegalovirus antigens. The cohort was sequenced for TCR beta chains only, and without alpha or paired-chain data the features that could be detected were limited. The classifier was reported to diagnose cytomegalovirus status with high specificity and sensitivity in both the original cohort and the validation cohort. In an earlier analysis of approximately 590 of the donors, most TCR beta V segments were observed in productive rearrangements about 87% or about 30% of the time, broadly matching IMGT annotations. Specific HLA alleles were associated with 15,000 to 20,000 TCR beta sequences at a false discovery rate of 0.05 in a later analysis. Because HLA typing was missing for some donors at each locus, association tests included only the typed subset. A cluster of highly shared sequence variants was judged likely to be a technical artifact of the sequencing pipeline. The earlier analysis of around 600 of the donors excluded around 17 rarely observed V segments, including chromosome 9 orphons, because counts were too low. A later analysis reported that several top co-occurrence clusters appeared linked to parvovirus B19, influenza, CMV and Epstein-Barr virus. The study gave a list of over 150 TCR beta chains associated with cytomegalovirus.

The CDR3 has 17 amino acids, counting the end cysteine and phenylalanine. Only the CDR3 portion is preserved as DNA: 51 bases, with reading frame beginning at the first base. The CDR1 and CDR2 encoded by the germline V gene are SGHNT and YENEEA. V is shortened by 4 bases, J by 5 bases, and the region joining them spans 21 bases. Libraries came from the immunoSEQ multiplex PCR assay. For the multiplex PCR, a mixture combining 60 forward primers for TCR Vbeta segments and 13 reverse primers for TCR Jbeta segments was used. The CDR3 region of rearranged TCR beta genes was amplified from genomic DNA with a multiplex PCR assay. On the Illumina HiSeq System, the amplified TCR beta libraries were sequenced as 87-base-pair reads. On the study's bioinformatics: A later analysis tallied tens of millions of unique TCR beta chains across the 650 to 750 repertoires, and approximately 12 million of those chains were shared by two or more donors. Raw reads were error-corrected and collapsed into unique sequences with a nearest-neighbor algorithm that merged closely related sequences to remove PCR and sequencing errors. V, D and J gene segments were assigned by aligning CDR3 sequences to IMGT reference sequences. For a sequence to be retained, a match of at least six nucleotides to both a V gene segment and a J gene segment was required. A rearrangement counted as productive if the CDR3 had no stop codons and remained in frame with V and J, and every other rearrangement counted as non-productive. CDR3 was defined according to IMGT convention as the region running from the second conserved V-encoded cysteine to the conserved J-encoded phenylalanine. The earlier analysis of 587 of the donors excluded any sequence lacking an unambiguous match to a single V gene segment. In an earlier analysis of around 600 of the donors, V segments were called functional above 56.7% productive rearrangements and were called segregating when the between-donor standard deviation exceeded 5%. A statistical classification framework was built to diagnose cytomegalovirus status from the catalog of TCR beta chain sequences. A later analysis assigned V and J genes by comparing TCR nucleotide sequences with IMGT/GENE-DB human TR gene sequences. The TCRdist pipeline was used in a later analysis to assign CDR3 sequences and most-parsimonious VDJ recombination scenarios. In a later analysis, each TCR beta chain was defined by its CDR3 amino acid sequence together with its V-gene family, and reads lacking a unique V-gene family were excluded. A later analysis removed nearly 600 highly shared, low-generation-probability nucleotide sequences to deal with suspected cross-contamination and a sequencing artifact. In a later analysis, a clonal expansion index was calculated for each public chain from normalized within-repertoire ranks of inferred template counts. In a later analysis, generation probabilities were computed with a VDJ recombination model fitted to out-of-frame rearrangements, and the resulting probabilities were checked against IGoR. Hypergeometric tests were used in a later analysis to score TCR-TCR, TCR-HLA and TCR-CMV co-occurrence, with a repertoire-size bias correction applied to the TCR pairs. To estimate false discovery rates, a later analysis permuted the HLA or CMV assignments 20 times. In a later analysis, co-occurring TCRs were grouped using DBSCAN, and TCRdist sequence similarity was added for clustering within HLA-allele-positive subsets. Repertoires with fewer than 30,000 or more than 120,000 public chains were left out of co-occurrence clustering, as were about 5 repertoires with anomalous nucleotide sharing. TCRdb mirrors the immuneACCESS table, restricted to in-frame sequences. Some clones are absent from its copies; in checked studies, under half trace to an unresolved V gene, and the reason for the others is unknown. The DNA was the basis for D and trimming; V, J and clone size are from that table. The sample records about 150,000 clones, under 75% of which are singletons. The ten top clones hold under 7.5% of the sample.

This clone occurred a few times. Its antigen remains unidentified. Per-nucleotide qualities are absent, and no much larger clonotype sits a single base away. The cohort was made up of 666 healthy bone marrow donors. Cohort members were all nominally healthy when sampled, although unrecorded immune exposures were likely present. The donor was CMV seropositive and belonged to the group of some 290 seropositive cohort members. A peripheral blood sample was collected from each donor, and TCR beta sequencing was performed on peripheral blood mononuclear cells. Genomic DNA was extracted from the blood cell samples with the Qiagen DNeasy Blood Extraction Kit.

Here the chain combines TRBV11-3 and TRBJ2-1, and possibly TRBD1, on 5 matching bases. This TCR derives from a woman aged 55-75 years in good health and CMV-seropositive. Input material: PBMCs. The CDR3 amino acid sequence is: CASSSRHTGQRNNEQFF. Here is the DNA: TGTGCCAGCAGCTCGAGACATACAGGTCAGAGGAACAATGAGCAGTTCTTC. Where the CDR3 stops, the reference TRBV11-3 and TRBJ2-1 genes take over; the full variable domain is EAGVVQSPRYKIIEKKQPVAFWCNPISGHNTLYWYLQNLGQGPELLIRYENEEAVDDSQLPKDRFSAERLKGVDSTLKIQPAELGDSAVYLCASSSRHTGQRNNEQFFGPGTRLTVL.